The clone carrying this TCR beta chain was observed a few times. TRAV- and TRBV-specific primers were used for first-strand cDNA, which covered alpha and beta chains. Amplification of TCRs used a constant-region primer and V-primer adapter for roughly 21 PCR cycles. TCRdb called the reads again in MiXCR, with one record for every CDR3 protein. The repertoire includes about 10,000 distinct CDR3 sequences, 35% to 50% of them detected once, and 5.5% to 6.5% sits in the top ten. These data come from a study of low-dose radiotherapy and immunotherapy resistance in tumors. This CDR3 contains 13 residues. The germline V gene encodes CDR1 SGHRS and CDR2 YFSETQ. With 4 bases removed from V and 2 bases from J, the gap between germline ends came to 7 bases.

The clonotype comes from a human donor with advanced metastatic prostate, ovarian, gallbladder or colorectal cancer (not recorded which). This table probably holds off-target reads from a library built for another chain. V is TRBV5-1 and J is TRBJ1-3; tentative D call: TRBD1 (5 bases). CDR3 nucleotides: TGCGCCAGCAGCACAGGACCTGGAAACACCATATATTTT. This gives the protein CASSTGPGNTIYF.